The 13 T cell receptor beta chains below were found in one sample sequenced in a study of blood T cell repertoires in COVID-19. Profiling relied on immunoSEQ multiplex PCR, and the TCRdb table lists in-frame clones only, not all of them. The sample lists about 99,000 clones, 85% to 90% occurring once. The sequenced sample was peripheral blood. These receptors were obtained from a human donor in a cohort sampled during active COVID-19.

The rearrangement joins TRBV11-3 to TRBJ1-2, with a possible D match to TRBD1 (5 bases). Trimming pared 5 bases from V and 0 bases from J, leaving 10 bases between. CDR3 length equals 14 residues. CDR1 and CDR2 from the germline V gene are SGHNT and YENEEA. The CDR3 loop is CASSDSTANYGYTF. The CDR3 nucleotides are TGTGCCAGCAGCGATTCGACAGCTAACTATGGCTACACCTTC.

The CDR3 DNA follows: TGCGCCAGCAGCCTCTCGACAGCGAACACCTACGAGCAGTACTTC. Translation: CASSLSTANTYEQYF. The rearrangement uses TRBV4-1 and TRBJ2-7; D may be TRBD1 (5 bases). V was trimmed by 4 bases and J by 2 bases, leaving 15 bases between them. The CDR3 contains 15 residues. Germline CDR1 MGHRA, CDR2 YSYEKL.

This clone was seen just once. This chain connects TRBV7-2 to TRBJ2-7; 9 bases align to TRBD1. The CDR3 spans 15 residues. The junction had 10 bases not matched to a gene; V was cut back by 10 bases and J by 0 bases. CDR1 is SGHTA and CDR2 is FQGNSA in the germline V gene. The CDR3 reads CAIRKDRGNSYEQYF. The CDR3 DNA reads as TGTGCCATAAGAAAGGACAGGGGAAACTCCTACGAGCAGTACTTC.

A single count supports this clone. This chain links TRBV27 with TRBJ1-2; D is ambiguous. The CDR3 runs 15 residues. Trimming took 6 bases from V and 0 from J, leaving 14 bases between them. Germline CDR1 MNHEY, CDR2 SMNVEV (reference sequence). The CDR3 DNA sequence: TGTGCCAGCAGCCCACAGATGATCCCTAACTATGGCTACACCTTC. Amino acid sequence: CASSPQMIPNYGYTF.

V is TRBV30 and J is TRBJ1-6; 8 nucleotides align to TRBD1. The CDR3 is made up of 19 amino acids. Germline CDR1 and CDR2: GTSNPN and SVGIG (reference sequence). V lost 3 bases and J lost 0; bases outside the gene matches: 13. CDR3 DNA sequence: TGTGCCTGGAGGGTCGGGACAGGAAGCCAGAGCTCCTATAATTCACCCCTCCACTTT. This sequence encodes CAWRVGTGSQSSYNSPLHF.

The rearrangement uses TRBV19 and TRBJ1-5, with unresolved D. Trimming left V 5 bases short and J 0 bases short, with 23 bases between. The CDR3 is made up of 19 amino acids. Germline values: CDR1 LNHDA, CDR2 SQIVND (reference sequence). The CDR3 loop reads CASSPRTASLYDSNQPQHF. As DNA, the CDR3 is TGTGCCAGTAGTCCCCGGACGGCTAGCCTTTATGATAGCAATCAGCCCCAGCATTTT.

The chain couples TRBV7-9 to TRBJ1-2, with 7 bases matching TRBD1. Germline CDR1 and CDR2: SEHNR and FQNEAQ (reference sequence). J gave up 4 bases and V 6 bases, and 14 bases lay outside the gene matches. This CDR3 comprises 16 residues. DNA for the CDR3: TGTGCCAGCAGTCCGGGGGGGACAGCCACTTTCTATGGCTACACCTTC. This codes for CASSPGGTATFYGYTF.

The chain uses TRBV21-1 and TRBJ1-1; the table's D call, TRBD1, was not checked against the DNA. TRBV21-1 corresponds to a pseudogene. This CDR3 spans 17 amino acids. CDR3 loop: CASSNFTPGQSRTEAFF. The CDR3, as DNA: TGTGCCAGCAGCAATTTCACCCCGGGACAGAGTCGCACTGAAGCTTTCTTT.

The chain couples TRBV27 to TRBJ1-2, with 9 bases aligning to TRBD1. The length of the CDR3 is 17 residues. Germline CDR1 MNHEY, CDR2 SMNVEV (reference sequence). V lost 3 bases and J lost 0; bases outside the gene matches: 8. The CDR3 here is CASSLRGTGSPNYGYTF. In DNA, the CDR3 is TGTGCCAGCAGTTTGCGCGGGACAGGGAGTCCTAACTATGGCTACACCTTC.

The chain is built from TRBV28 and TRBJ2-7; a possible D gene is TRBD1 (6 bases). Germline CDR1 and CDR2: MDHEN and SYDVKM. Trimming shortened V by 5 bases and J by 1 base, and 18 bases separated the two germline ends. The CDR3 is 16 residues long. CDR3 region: CASSNSYRRGSYEQYF. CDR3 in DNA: TGTGCCAGCAGTAATAGCTACCGCAGGGGTTCCTACGAGCAGTACTTC.

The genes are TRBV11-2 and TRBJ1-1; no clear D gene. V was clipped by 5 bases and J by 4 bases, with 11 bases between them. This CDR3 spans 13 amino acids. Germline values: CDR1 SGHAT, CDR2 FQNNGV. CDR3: CASSREVSTEAFF. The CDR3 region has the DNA TGTGCCAGCAGCCGAGAGGTGAGCACTGAAGCTTTCTTT.

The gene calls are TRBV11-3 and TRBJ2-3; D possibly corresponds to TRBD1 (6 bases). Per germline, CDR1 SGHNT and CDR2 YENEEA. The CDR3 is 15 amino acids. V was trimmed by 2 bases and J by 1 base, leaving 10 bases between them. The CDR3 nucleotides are TGTGCCAGCAGCTTAATGGGGGCCCGCACAGATACGCAGTATTTT. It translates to CASSLMGARTDTQYF.

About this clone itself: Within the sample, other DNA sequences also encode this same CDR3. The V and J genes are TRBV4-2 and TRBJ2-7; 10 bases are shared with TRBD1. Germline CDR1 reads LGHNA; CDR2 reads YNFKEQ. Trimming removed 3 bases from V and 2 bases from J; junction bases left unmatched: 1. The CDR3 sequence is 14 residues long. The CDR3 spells CASSQGQGTYEQYF. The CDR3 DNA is TGTGCCAGCAGCCAGGGACAGGGGACCTACGAGCAGTACTTC.